This entry lists 15 T cell receptor beta chains sequenced from one sample in a study of blood T cells in healthy people across ages. A second PCR of roughly 7 to 11 cycles used a sample-barcoded 5' primer and a J-beta primer mix. MiXCR was run by TCRdb on the 5' RACE reads, yielding one entry per CDR3 protein. The sample records 550,000 to 800,000 distinct CDR3 sequences, less than 40% being singletons. The specimen sequenced was blood. The source is a woman of 80 years or more in good health.

This clonotype was seen repeatedly, ten times or more. The chain recombines TRBV5-1 with TRBJ2-3; TRBD2 agrees at 9 bases. V lost 2 bases, J lost 0 bases, and 10 bases stayed unmatched. This CDR3 spans 18 amino acids. The germline gives CDR1 SGHRS, CDR2 YFSETQ. CDR3 region: CASSFFGASGASTDTQYF. The CDR3 region has the DNA TGCGCCAGCAGCTTTTTCGGAGCTAGCGGGGCTAGCACAGATACGCAGTATTTT.

The chain recombines TRBV7-2 with TRBJ1-2; D remains ambiguous. In germline, CDR1 is SGHTA, CDR2 FQGNSA. The CDR3 is 16 residues long. V shed 3 bases and J shed 5 bases, with 19 bases lying between them. This CDR3 reads CASSLGTRGRVYGYTF. As DNA, the CDR3 is TGTGCCAGCAGCTTGGGAACACGGGGAAGGGTTTATGGCTACACCTTC.

V is TRBV29-1 and J is TRBJ1-2; D is uncertain. In germline, CDR1 is SQVTM, CDR2 ANQGSEA. This CDR3 spans 11 amino acids. V shed 7 bases and J shed 6 bases, with 12 bases lying between them. CDR3 in amino acids: CSAEGGNGYTF. CDR3 nucleotides: TGCAGCGCCGAGGGCGGGAATGGCTACACCTTC. The entire variable domain, with the rest obtained from reference TRBV29-1 and TRBJ1-2, is as follows: SAVISQKPSRDICQRGTSLTIQCQVDSQVTMMFWYRQQPGQSLTLIATANQGSEATYESGFVIDKFPISRPNLTFSTLTVSNMSPEDSSIYLCSAEGGNGYTFGSGTRLTVV.

The table lists this clonotype with a count of one. Just one base apart from a much larger clone, this may be a read error. This chain joins TRBV2 and TRBJ2-1, with a weak D call TRBD2 (5 bases). CDR3 length: 15 amino acids. V was pared by 3 bases and J by 13 bases, with 22 bases between. Germline CDR1 reads SNHLY; CDR2 reads FYNNEI. The DNA for the CDR3 is TGTGCCAGCAGTGATCGGGCAGTTCCTAGGGAGACCCAGTTCTTC. It codes for CASSDRAVPRETQFF.

About this clonotype: A much larger clone differs from this one at a single base, so this may be a read error. The chain combines TRBV5-6 with TRBJ2-1, with 8 positions matching TRBD1. Looked up from germline, CDR1 is SGHDT and CDR2 is YYEEEE. The CDR3 runs 15 residues. CDR3 nucleotide sequence: TGTGCCAGCAGCTTCATCGGGACAGGATACAATAAGCAGTTCTTC. Translation: CASSFIGTGYNKQFF.

With respect to this clonotype: One base away lies a much larger clone, so this may be a sequencing read error. The chain has TRBV6-6 and TRBJ2-5; 8 nucleotides match TRBD1. Near its end, the DNA agrees better with TRBJ2-7, so the J call may be wrong. CDR3 length: 13 residues. CDR1 MNHNY and CDR2 SVGAGI come from the germline V gene (reference sequence). The CDR3 region is CASTTGVGGEQYF. The CDR3 DNA follows: TGTGCCAGCACGACAGGGGTAGGGGGCGAGCAGTACTTC.

This clonotype was counted a few times. This chain uses TRBV20-1 with TRBJ2-1, with no clear D. TRBJ2-7 matches the DNA end more closely, so the J call is doubtful. There are 14 residues in the CDR3. Germline CDR1 and CDR2: DFQATT and SNEGSKA (reference sequence). The CDR3 bases are TGCAGTGCTAGAGAATTCGGGTCCTACAATGAGCAGTACTTC. Translated: CSAREFGSYNEQYF.

The count of this clonotype is one. This may come from a read error, since a much larger clone is one base off. The CDR3 protein is CAGSVAVNAAGEQFF. In DNA form, the CDR3 reads TGTGCCGGCAGCGTAGCGGTAAATGCGGCGGGTGAGCAGTTCTTC. This chain joins TRBV9 and TRBJ2-1, with D perhaps matching TRBD2 (6 bases). Germline V CDR1 and CDR2: SGDLS, YYNGEE. This CDR3 has 15 residues.

Worth noting for this clonotype: This CDR3 fails to terminate in the conserved phenylalanine or tryptophan, so it likely reflects a read error. The limits of the CDR3 on the DNA are not certain, so only TCRdb's listed CDR3 is given. The chain is built from TRBV29-1 and TRBJ2-5; the table calls TRBD2, which could not be checked here. Germline assignment: CDR1 SQVTM and CDR2 ANQGSEA. The CDR3 is made up of 12 amino acids, end residues included. The CDR3 sequence: CSVEIGLAGHKV.

This clonotype appeared many times. This chain links TRBV27 with TRBJ2-3; perhaps TRBD2 as D (5 bases). The CDR3 totals 16 residues. The V end lost 5 bases, the J end lost 2 bases, and 17 bases lay between the germline ends. Germline loops: CDR1 MNHEY, CDR2 SMNVEV (reference sequence). CDR3 sequence: CASSRTLPKPTDTQYF. CDR3 nucleotides: TGTGCCAGCAGTAGGACTTTACCCAAGCCCACAGATACGCAGTATTTT.

V usage is TRBV20-1 and J usage is TRBJ2-7; the match to TRBD2 covers 16 bases. Germline values: CDR1 DFQATT, CDR2 SNEGSKA (reference sequence). This CDR3 region has 17 residues. V shed 5 bases, J shed 7 bases, and the junction held 14 bases outside the gene matches. CDR3 nucleotides: TGCAGTGCTCCCCCGGGACTAGCGGGGGGGGGCTACAATGAGCAGTACTTC. Translated, it gives CSAPPGLAGGGYNEQYF.

There are many counts of this clonotype. This chain links TRBV28 with TRBJ2-7, with 9 nucleotides matching TRBD1. The V gene's germline CDR1 is MDHEN and CDR2 SYDVKM. The junction had 4 bases not matched to a gene; V was cut back by 6 bases and J by 1 base. This CDR3 comprises 14 residues. The DNA for the CDR3 is TGTGCCAGCAGGGGACAGGGTAGGTCCTACGAGCAGTACTTC. Translation: CASRGQGRSYEQYF.

This clonotype was picked up many times. This chain connects TRBV6-6 to TRBJ2-5; D gene ambiguous. CDR3 length: 12 residues. Germline V gene data show CDR1 as MNHNY and CDR2 as SVGAGI (reference sequence). Trimming cost V 7 bases and J 4 bases, with 10 bases left between them. Here the CDR3 reads CASTERRETQYF. The CDR3 DNA reads as TGTGCCAGCACGGAGCGACGAGAGACCCAGTACTTC.

The J gene is TRBJ1-2, the V gene TRBV27; D not resolved. The ends were cut back, 8 bases at V and 4 bases at J, with 11 bases in the middle. This CDR3 has 12 residues. Germline CDR1 MNHEY, CDR2 SMNVEV (reference sequence). CDR3 amino acids: CASFGVGYGYTF. The CDR3, as DNA: TGTGCCAGCTTCGGAGTCGGCTATGGCTACACCTTC.

This clonotype showed up many times. The chain combines TRBV5-1 with TRBJ2-7; no firm D call. The germline V gene has CDR1 SGHRS and CDR2 YFSETQ. The CDR3 has 12 residues. Deletions cut 1 base from V and 6 bases from J, with 8 bases between. Here the CDR3 DNA reads TGCGCCAGCAGCTTGCAAGGGCTCGAGCAGTACTTC. Translating gives CASSLQGLEQYF.